The 6 T cell receptor beta chains given below trace back to one sample, sequenced in a study of blood T cell repertoires in COVID-19. This table comes from immunoSEQ multiplex PCR, and its TCRdb copy is limited to in-frame clones, with some not included. The sample records 89,000 or so clones, 90% to 95% being singletons. Sample: peripheral blood. The origin of the receptors is a human donor with active COVID-19. The donor label of this sample is uncertain.

The CDR3: CASSLGTGGNYEQYF. The CDR3 nucleotides are TGTGCCAGCAGCTTAGGCACAGGGGGGAATTACGAGCAGTACTTC. This chain connects TRBV11-3 to TRBJ2-7, with 8 positions matching TRBD1. The CDR3 is made up of 15 amino acids. Germline V CDR1 and CDR2: SGHNT, YENEEA. V trimming: 1 base; J trimming: 4 bases; junction bases outside the gene matches: 6.

V usage is TRBV4-3 and J usage is TRBJ2-2; 7 positions agree with TRBD2. Germline V gene data show CDR1 as LGHNA and CDR2 as YSLEER. V was pared by 4 bases and J by 8 bases, with 7 bases of the junction left unmatched. The CDR3 runs 14 residues. As DNA, the CDR3 is TGCGCCAGCAGCCGGGGACTACCCAGGGGGGAGCTGTTTTTT. This sequence encodes CASSRGLPRGELFF.

The gene calls are TRBV18 and TRBJ2-7; D may be TRBD1 (5 bases). This CDR3 is built from 12 residues. Between the trimmed V and J ends, which lost 4 bases and 2 bases, there was a span of 6 bases. Germline-derived CDR1 and CDR2 are KGHSH and LQKENI. DNA of the CDR3: TGTGCCAGCTCACAAGGGGCCTACGAGCAGTACTTC. Its protein is CASSQGAYEQYF. Full variable domain (remainder filled in from reference TRBV18 and TRBJ2-7): NAGVMQNPRHLVRRRGQEARLRCSPMKGHSHVYWYRQLPEEGLKFMVYLQKENIIDESGMPKERFSAEFPKEGPSILRIQQVVRGDSAAYFCASSQGAYEQYFGPGTRLTVT.

The chain combines TRBV7-8 with TRBJ2-7, with TRBD1 matching over 11 bases. The CDR3 is made up of 17 amino acids. J lost 3 bases, V lost 1 base, and 8 bases had no gene match. Germline assignment: CDR1 SGHVS and CDR2 FQNEAQ. The CDR3 DNA reads as TGTGCCAGCAGCTTAGGGGAAGGGACAGGGGGAATCTACGAGCAGTACTTC. This gives the protein CASSLGEGTGGIYEQYF.

V usage is TRBV19 and J usage is TRBJ2-2, with D uncertain. V gave up 8 bases and J gave up 8 bases, with 15 bases separating them. The length of the CDR3 is 13 residues. The germline CDR1 and CDR2 sequences are LNHDA and SQIVND (reference sequence). DNA for the CDR3: TGTGCCAGTCCAGCCAGGCCTGGGGGGGAGCTGTTTTTT. The encoded protein is CASPARPGGELFF.

The V gene is TRBV7-2, the J gene TRBJ2-1; 7 bases fit TRBD2. CDR3 length equals 14 residues. With V trimmed by 7 bases and J by 6 bases, 9 bases remained unmatched. Germline V lookup: CDR1 SGHTA, CDR2 FQGNSA. The CDR3 DNA follows: TGTGCCAGCAAGCGGGATGGTCGATCCAATGAGCAGTTCTTC. This codes for CASKRDGRSNEQFF. Using reference TRBV7-2 and TRBJ2-1 for the parts outside the CDR3, the full variable domain is GAGVSQSPSNKVTEKGKDVELRCDPISGHTALYWYRQSLGQGLEFLIYFQGNSAPDKSGLPSDRFSAERTGGSVSTLTIQRTQQEDSAVYLCASKRDGRSNEQFFGPGTRLTVL.